This T cell receptor beta chain emerged from a study of T cells in narcolepsy (dated by TCRdb to between 2018 and 2020). Study-level background: The study enrolled patients with narcolepsy type 1 or type 2 (NT1, NT2) together with healthy control donors. To look for autoreactive T cells in narcolepsy patients that target self-antigens of hypocretin neurons (hypocretin, TRIB2), the study used TCR Vbeta sequencing to follow clonotypes in blood and CSF.

Turning to this clone: Its cognate antigen has yet to be identified. No much larger clone exists at a distance of one base, and base qualities are not known.

General study outcomes and caveats: Patients and controls had similar numbers of sequenced blood memory CD4+ clonotypes, with averages of approximately 41,000 in patients and over 30,000 in controls. According to the report, autoreactive clonotypes were detected serially in the blood of the same patients and of different patients, but not in healthy controls. No sequences matching autoreactive T cell clones were contained in some blood memory CD4+ repertoires from patients and controls. Plots comparing CSF and blood CD4+ T cell clonotypes from the same patient highlighted HCRT-specific and TRIB2-specific autoreactive clonotypes.

After removal of 6 bases from V and 4 bases from J, the junction retains 8 bases not matched to a gene. The CDR3 runs 16 amino acids, cysteine and phenylalanine included. Only CDR3 DNA is held: 48 bases, read in frame from base 1. CDR1 and CDR2 (LNHDA, SQIVND) derive from the germline V gene (reference sequence). For TCR Vbeta sequencing, memory CD4+ T cells were sorted ex vivo from the peripheral blood of narcolepsy patients and healthy controls. The library was obtained by the immunoSEQ multiplex PCR assay. Imported from immuneACCESS, the table was reduced by TCRdb to in-frame sequences with V and J called. These copies leave out some clones; in studies compared against another copy, an unresolved V gene accounts for under half, and the cause of the remainder is not known. The table for this sample lists tens of thousands of clones; roughly 80% of them were counted only once. About 2.7% of the sample is held by the ten biggest clonotypes.

Input material: CD45RA- memory CD4+ T cells from PBMCs. The cell subset or site tag for this specimen amounts to: memory T cells sorted ex vivo from peripheral blood. The chain links TRBV19 with TRBJ2-5, and 13 junction bases match TRBD2. This sequence was found in a human donor with narcolepsy. This receptor has the CDR3 CASSPRTSGGGETQYF. Here is the DNA: TGTGCCAGTAGCCCACGGACTAGCGGGGGTGGAGAGACCCAGTACTTC.